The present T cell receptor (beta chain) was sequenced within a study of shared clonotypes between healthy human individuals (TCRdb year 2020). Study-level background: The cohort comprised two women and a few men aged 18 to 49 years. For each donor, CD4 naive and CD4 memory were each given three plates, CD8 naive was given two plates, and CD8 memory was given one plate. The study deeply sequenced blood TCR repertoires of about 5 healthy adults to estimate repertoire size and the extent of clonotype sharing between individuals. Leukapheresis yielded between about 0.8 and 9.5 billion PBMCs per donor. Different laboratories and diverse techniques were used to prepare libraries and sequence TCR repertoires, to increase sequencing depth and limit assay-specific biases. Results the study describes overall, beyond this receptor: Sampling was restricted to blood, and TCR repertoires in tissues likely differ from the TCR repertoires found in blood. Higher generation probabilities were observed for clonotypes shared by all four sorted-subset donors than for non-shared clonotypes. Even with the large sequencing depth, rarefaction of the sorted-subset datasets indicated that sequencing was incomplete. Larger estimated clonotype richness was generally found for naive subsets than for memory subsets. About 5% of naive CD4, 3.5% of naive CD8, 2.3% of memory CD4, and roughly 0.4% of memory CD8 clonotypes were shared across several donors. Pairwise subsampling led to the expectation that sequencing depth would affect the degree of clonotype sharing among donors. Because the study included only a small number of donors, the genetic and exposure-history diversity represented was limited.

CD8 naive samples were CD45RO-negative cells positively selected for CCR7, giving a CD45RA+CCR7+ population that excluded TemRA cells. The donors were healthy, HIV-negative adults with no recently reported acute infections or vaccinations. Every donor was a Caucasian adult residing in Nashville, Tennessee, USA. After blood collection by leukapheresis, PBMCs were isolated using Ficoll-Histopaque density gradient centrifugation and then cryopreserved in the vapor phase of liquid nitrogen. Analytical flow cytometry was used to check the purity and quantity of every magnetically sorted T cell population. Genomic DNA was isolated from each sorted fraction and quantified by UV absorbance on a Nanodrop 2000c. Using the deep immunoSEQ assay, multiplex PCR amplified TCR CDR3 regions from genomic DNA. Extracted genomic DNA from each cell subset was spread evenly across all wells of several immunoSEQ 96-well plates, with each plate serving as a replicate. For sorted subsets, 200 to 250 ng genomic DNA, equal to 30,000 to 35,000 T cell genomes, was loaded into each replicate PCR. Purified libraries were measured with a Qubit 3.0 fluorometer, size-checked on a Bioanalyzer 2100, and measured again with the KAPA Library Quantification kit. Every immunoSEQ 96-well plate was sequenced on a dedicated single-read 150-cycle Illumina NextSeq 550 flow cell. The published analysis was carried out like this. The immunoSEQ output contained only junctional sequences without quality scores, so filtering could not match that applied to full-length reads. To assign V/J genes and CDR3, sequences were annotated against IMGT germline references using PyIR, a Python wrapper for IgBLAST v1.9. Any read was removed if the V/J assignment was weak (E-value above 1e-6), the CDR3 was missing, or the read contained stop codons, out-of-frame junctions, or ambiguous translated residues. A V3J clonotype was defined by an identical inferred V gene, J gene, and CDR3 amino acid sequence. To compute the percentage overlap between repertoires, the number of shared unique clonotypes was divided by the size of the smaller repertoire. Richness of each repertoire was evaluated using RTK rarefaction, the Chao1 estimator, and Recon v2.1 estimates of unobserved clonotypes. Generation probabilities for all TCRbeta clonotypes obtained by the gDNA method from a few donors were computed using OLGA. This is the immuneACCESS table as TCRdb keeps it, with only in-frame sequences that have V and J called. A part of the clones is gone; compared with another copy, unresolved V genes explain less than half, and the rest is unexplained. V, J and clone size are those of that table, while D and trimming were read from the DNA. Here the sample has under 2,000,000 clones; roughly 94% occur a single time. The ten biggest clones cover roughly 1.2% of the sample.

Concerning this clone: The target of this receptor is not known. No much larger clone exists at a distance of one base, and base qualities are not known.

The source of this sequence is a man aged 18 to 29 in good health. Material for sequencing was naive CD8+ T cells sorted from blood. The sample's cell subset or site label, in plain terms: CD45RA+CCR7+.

The encoded CDR3 is CASSSIYGEGDNYGYTF. The nucleotide sequence reads as follows: TGTGCCAGCAGCTCAATATACGGGGAGGGAGACAACTATGGCTACACCTTC. Recombination joined TRBV7-9 with TRBJ1-2, with the D gene not confidently named. The germline V gene (reference sequence) provides CDR1 SEHNR and CDR2 FQNEAQ. The CDR3 runs 17 residues from the cysteine to the phenylalanine. This entry keeps only the CDR3 DNA: 51 bases, framed from base 1. V and J lose 4 bases and 2 bases, and a span of 20 bases separates them.